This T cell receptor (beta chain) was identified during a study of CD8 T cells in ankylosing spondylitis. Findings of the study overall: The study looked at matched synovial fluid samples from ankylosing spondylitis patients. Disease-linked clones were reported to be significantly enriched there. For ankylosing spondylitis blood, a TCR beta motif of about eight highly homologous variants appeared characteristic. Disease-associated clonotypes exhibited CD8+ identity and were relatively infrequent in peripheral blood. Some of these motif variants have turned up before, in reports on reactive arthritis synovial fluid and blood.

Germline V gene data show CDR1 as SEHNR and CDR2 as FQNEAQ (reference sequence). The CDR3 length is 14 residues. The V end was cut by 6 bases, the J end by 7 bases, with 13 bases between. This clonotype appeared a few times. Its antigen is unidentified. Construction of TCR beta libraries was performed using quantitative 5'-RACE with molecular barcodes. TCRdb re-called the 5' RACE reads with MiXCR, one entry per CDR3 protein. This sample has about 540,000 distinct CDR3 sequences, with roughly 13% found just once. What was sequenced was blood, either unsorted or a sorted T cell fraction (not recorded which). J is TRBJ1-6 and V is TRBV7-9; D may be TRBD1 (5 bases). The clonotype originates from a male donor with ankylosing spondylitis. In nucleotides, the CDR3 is TGTGCCAGCAGTCCGGACATCCTCAATTCACCCCTCCACTTT. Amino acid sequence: CASSPDILNSPLHF.